This T cell receptor beta chain was sequenced during a study of blood T cells in healthy people across ages. A J-beta primer mix and a sample-barcoded 5' primer were used in a second PCR of roughly 7 to 12 cycles. Template switching added a 12-random-nucleotide identifier to every cDNA molecule. MiXCR, run by TCRdb on the 5' RACE reads, gives a single entry per CDR3 protein. The sample includes roughly 1.6 million distinct CDR3 sequences, around 35% of them seen just once. This CDR3 contains 14 residues. Germline V gives CDR1 DFQATT, CDR2 SNEGSKA (reference sequence). The V end lost 1 base, the J end lost 1 base, and 11 bases lay between the germline ends.

This receptor was obtained from a young woman in good health. The sequenced sample consisted of blood. This rearrangement joins TRBV20-1 to TRBJ2-7, with D perhaps being TRBD1 or TRBD2 (5 bases each). CDR3 protein: CSARGGRRSYEQYF. The CDR3 DNA follows: TGCAGTGCTAGAGGGGGACGCAGATCCTACGAGCAGTACTTC.